This TCR beta chain comes out of a study of T-cell memory formation after mild COVID-19. General study points: Pre-infection memory contained some responding clones, which suggested that cross-reactive memory had joined.

CDR3 length: 15 amino acids. Germline V gene data show CDR1 as LNHNV and CDR2 as YYDKDF (reference sequence). Trimming cost V 9 bases and J 4 bases, with 21 bases left between them. This clonotype was seen only a few times. Its antigen is unidentified. TCRdb processed the 5' RACE reads anew with MiXCR; each CDR3 protein has one entry. The sample comprises 350,000 to 450,000 distinct CDR3 sequences, approximately 25% of which are singletons, and 7% to 9.5% rests with the top ten. The J gene is TRBJ2-5, the V gene TRBV15; no clear D. The clonotype originates from an adult woman who had mild COVID-19 (a few samples of this study predate the infection). Cell type and time point are not known. Sequenced input: PBMCs or a T cell subset sorted from them (not recorded which). CDR3 residues: CATAKKAPRRETQYF. In DNA, the CDR3 is TGTGCCACAGCCAAGAAAGCCCCCAGGAGAGAGACCCAGTACTTC.